The T cell receptor (beta chain) under discussion was sequenced for a study of CD8 T cells in ankylosing spondylitis. Germline CDR1 reads MNHEY; CDR2 reads SVGEGT. The CDR3 is 15 residues long. The V end was cut by 6 bases, the J end by 3 bases, with 17 bases between. TCRdb recomputed calls from the 5' RACE reads with MiXCR, one row per CDR3 protein. The sample holds 200,000 or so distinct CDR3 sequences; roughly 18% are singletons and the top ten take 3.5% to 5%. This clonotype was recorded at least ten times. This receptor was identified in a male donor between 5 and 35 years old with ankylosing spondylitis or in good health (not recorded which). The sample consisted of blood, either unsorted or a sorted T cell fraction (not recorded which). The J gene is TRBJ1-1, the V gene TRBV6-2 or TRBV6-3, with D hard to call. Here the CDR3 DNA reads TGTGCCAGCAGCCCCGGGCGCCCAGGCCACACTGAAGCTTTCTTT. It is translated as CASSPGRPGHTEAFF.